Following are 18 T cell receptor beta chains from one sample sequenced in a study of blood T cell repertoires in COVID-19 (dated by TCRdb to 2018 to 2020). Libraries were made using the immunoSEQ multiplex PCR assay. The table was pulled from immuneACCESS by TCRdb, which kept in-frame rearrangements only. Such tables lose some clones; where checked, under half of the loss comes from unresolved V genes, and the rest has no known cause. This sample is represented by under 350,000 clones; 75% to 90% of them were singletons. The ten top clones hold about 4.2% of the sample. Sequencing was performed on peripheral blood. Source of these receptors: a man aged 40-50 years with acute or convalescent COVID-19.

V is TRBV5-4 and J is TRBJ2-7; D uncertain. Germline assignment: CDR1 SGHNT and CDR2 YYREEE (reference sequence). The CDR3 runs 13 residues. V lost 2 bases and J lost 6, with 12 bases in between. Written as DNA, the CDR3 is TGTGCCAGCAGCTTTGGAAGCGACGGCGAGCAGTACTTC. This codes for CASSFGSDGEQYF.

The chain has TRBV5-1 and TRBJ2-7; TRBD1 might be the D (6 bases). Germline CDR1 SGHRS, CDR2 YFSETQ. The V gene lost 5 bases and the J gene lost 2 bases, with 11 bases spanning the gap. This CDR3 contains 13 residues. The CDR3 sequence is CASSIGQTYEQYF. As DNA, the CDR3 is TGCGCCAGCAGTATTGGACAGACCTACGAGCAGTACTTC.

The genes are TRBV11-2 and TRBJ1-1, with D tentatively TRBD1 (6 bases). Trimming removed 1 base at V and 1 base at J, with 10 bases between. CDR1 is SGHAT and CDR2 is FQNNGV in the germline V gene. This CDR3 region has 15 residues. The CDR3 spells CASSLGRTANTEAFF. The CDR3 DNA follows: TGTGCCAGCAGCTTAGGTAGGACAGCGAACACTGAAGCTTTCTTT.

The chain has TRBV11-2 and TRBJ2-4, with TRBD1 identical over 10 bases. CDR3 length: 15 residues. Germline CDR1 and CDR2: SGHAT and FQNNGV. V was clipped by 1 base and J by 9 bases; unmatched bases: 6. CDR3 coding DNA: TGTGCCAGCAGCTTAGGGACAGGGGGATTGAGCATTCAGTACTTC. Translated: CASSLGTGGLSIQYF.

This sequence joins TRBV14 and TRBJ2-7; D may be TRBD2 (5 bases). The V gene lost 3 bases and the J gene lost 9 bases, with 12 bases spanning the gap. Germline CDR1 and CDR2: SGHDN and FVKESK. There are 12 residues in the CDR3. The CDR3 protein is CASSHKSSGQYF. For the CDR3, the DNA is TGTGCCAGCAGCCACAAATCGAGCGGGCAGTACTTC.

This clone has only one observation. The CDR3 DNA follows: TGTGCCAGCAGTATCACAGATACGCAGTATTTT. It translates to CASSITDTQYF. The chain employs TRBV3-1 (or the pseudogene TRBV3-2) and TRBJ2-3; D is unresolved. The V gene lost 6 bases and the J gene lost 2 bases, with 3 bases spanning the gap. The CDR3 runs 11 residues. CDR1 and CDR2 from the germline V gene are LGHDT and YNNKEL (reference sequence).

This clone was recorded only once. The gene calls are TRBV2 and TRBJ2-5, with D perhaps matching TRBD2 (6 bases). V shed 6 bases and J shed 5 bases, with 13 bases lying between them. This CDR3 region has 13 residues. Germline CDR1 SNHLY, CDR2 FYNNEI. The CDR3 coding sequence is TGTGCCAGCAGACTGCAGGGAGGCGAGACCCAGTACTTC. Its protein is CASRLQGGETQYF. Full variable domain (missing parts from reference TRBV2 and TRBJ2-5): EPEVTQTPSHQVTQMGQEVILRCVPISNHLYFYWYRQILGQKVEFLVSFYNNEISEKSEIFDDQFSVERPDGSNFTLKIRSTKLEDSAMYFCASRLQGGETQYFGPGTRLLVL.

Concerning this clone itself: Other nucleotide sequences in the sample specify the same CDR3. V gene TRBV19 combines with J gene TRBJ2-7, with 10 bases lining up with TRBD1. CDR3 length: 14 amino acids. Unmatched junction bases numbered 1, after V lost 1 base and J lost 4 bases. Germline lookup yields CDR1 LNHDA and CDR2 SQIVND (reference sequence). CDR3 in DNA: TGTGCCAGTAGTATAGGGGGACAGGGGTACGAGCAGTACTTC. It translates to CASSIGGQGYEQYF. Full variable domain (outside the CDR3, taken from reference TRBV19 and TRBJ2-7): DGGITQSPKYLFRKEGQNVTLSCEQNLNHDAMYWYRQDPGQGLRLIYYSQIVNDFQKGDIAEGYSVSREKKESFPLTVTSAQKNPTAFYLCASSIGGQGYEQYFGPGTRLTVT.

The gene calls are TRBV24-1 and TRBJ2-1; D gene ambiguous. Germline CDR1 reads KGHDR; CDR2 reads SFDVKD. The CDR3 consists of 13 residues. Trimming pared 9 bases from V and 4 bases from J, leaving 12 bases between. The CDR3 DNA is TGTGCCACCGGCGAGGTTGGTTACAATGAGCAGTTCTTC. Translated, it gives CATGEVGYNEQFF.

V is TRBV6-5 and J is TRBJ1-2; D is undetermined. The CDR3 has 12 residues. In germline, CDR1 is MNHEY, CDR2 SVGAGI. Trimming left V 6 bases short and J 4 bases short, with 9 bases between. The chain's CDR3 is CASSWTFYGYTF. The CDR3 nucleotides read TGTGCCAGCAGCTGGACTTTCTATGGCTACACCTTC.

This clone was counted once. V is TRBV5-8 and J is TRBJ2-3; 7 bases are a match to TRBD1. Trimming cost V 2 bases and J 1 base; bases outside gene matches: 7. The CDR3 is 16 amino acids. Germline V lookup: CDR1 SGHTS, CDR2 YDEGEE. The CDR3 is CASSFTGQWGTDTQYF. The CDR3 bases are TGTGCCAGCAGCTTTACGGGACAGTGGGGCACAGATACGCAGTATTTT.

This clone showed up just once. The chain employs TRBV6-5 and TRBJ2-7, with D possibly matching TRBD1 (6 bases). Germline V gene sequence: CDR1 MNHEY, CDR2 SVGAGI. The CDR3 contains 12 residues. The ends were cut back, 4 bases at V and 6 bases at J, with 10 bases in the middle. CDR3 protein: CASSSTGREQYF. CDR3 nucleotide sequence: TGTGCCAGCAGTTCAACAGGGCGCGAGCAGTACTTC.

The chain is built from TRBV11-1 and TRBJ2-3; D remains ambiguous. Germline CDR1 SGHAT, CDR2 FQDESV (reference sequence). There are 12 residues in the CDR3. Trimming took 4 bases from V and 6 from J, leaving 8 bases between them. The chain's CDR3 is CASSSYPDTQYF. The CDR3 bases are TGTGCCAGCAGCTCCTACCCCGATACGCAGTATTTT.

The rearrangement joins TRBV2 to TRBJ1-5; a weak D match, TRBD1 (6 bases). Germline V gives CDR1 SNHLY, CDR2 FYNNEI. Trimming left V 4 bases short and J 1 base short, with 14 bases between. This CDR3 has 16 amino acids. The CDR3 reads CASSGYRAGSNQPQHF. As DNA, the CDR3 is TGTGCCAGCAGTGGGTACAGGGCGGGCAGCAATCAGCCCCAGCATTTT.

This clone was seen a single time. The rearrangement uses TRBV11-2 and TRBJ1-2; D not certain. The V gene lost 5 bases and the J gene lost 4 bases, with 11 bases spanning the gap. Germline CDR1 and CDR2: SGHAT and FQNNGV. This CDR3 comprises 13 residues. The CDR3, as DNA: TGTGCCAGCAGCAAATTTCGGGGCTATGGCTACACCTTC. As protein: CASSKFRGYGYTF.

This clone came up a few times. The rearrangement joins TRBV12-5 to TRBJ1-2, with 7 bases aligning to TRBD1. CDR3 size: 13 residues. The J segment lost 4 bases and the V segment lost 3 bases, leaving 2 bases of the junction unmatched. CDR1 is LGHNT and CDR2 is FRNRAP in the germline V gene. The CDR3 sequence: CASGFNRGYGYTF. For the CDR3, the DNA is TGTGCTAGTGGTTTTAACAGGGGCTATGGCTACACCTTC.

The chain joins TRBV30 to TRBJ1-3, with a possible D match to TRBD1 (5 bases). The CDR3 contains 14 residues. Per germline, CDR1 GTSNPN and CDR2 SVGIG (reference sequence). Between the trimmed V and J ends, which lost 2 bases and 0 bases, there was a span of 8 bases. CDR3 residues: CAWSRGFSGNTIYF. CDR3 DNA sequence: TGTGCCTGGAGTCGGGGGTTCTCTGGAAACACCATATATTTT.

This clone has a single count. J is TRBJ1-1 and V is TRBV7-2; D is possibly TRBD1 (6 bases). CDR1 is SGHTA, CDR2 FQGNSA, per germline. V lost 0 bases to trimming and J lost 6 bases, with 17 bases between them. The CDR3 runs 16 residues. The chain's CDR3 is CASSLAHSTGSAEAFF. CDR3 bases: TGTGCCAGCAGCTTAGCGCACTCAACAGGGTCCGCTGAAGCTTTCTTT.